The sequence of this TCR beta chain was determined in a study of blood T cell repertoires in COVID-19. Background on the study: Material from acute and convalescent COVID-19 was sourced from the United States, Italy and Spain.

In the authors' methods: Estimation of nucleated cell counts was performed using reference gene primer amplification. The table came from immunoSEQ multiplex PCR; TCRdb's copy has only in-frame clones and leaves some out. D and trimming come from the DNA, and the V and J calls and clone size come from that table. The sample lists fewer than 300,000 clones, 80% to 95% occurring once. Adults between about 18 and 95 years of age took part from about two dozen US areas. Each participant's cohort was designated according to participant-reported clinical history. V shed 4 bases and J 6 bases; nucleotides not matched to a gene: 4. Germline CDR1 SGHRS, CDR2 YFSETQ. The CDR3 spans 13 residues.

Sequencing was done on a sample of PBMCs or T cells enriched from blood (not recorded which). This clonotype originated in a woman aged 25 to 39 who had recovered from COVID-19. The chain recombines TRBV5-1 with TRBJ2-7; TRBD1 agrees at 10 bases. The CDR3, as DNA: TGCGCCAGCAGCCAGCGGACAGGGGGCGAGCAGTACTTC. It encodes CASSQRTGGEQYF. Drawing the rest from reference TRBV5-1 and TRBJ2-7, the complete variable domain is KAGVTQTPRYLIKTRGQQVTLSCSPISGHRSVSWYQQTPGQGLQFLFEYFSETQRNKGNFPGRFSGRQFSNSRSEMNVSTLELGDSALYLCASSQRTGGEQYFGPGTRLTVT.